This T cell receptor (beta chain) was documented in a study of beta chain features in type 1 diabetes. Across the whole study: All samples together contributed 107,917,701 sorted cells for examination.

Reverse transcription of all isolated RNA meant that expressed TCRB transcripts were sequenced. Some clones are missing from TCRdb's copy, which holds only in-frame ones; the method was immunoSEQ multiplex PCR. Here the sample spans hundreds of thousands of clones, over 11% being singletons. This clone was detected a few times. What it binds is unknown. Cells sorted by CD45RO/CCR7/CD25/CD127/CD95/CD27 comprised CD4+ naive, central memory, regulatory and stem cell-like memory cells. Study-wide findings and caveats: In all four CD4+ subsets, TCRB CDR3 length was significantly, moderately reduced in type 1 diabetes. Patients' naive, central memory and Treg TCRB repertoires seemed closer to one another than those of healthy donors.

The CDR3 has 16 residues. Germline loops: CDR1 SGHTA, CDR2 FQGNSA. The V segment lost 5 bases and the J segment 0 bases; nucleotides outside the gene matches: 8. This chain uses TRBV7-2 with TRBJ2-5, with 8 nucleotides matching TRBD2. The sequence derives from a man younger than 30 with type 1 diabetes. Sequenced material: naive CD4+ T cells from blood. The CDR3 nucleotides are TGTGCCAGCAGCGTCGAGCGGGGGATCCACCAAGAGACCCAGTACTTC. Its translation is CASSVERGIHQETQYF.